The 2 T cell receptor beta chains reported below all come from one sample, sequenced in a study of control samples from healthy donors and cancer patients. Sequencing was performed with immunoSEQ multiplex PCR; in TCRdb, only in-frame clones are kept and a portion is missing. The sample has about 250,000 clones, about four fifths seen once; the top ten hold roughly 13%. The sequenced sample consisted of PBMCs. These receptors originate from a woman between 55 and 75 years old with lung cancer.

This sequence joins TRBV19 and TRBJ2-1; D may match TRBD1 or TRBD2 (6 bases each). The germline V gene encodes CDR1 LNHDA and CDR2 SQIVND (reference sequence). The length of the CDR3 is 15 residues. Trimming removed 6 bases at V and 4 bases at J, with 16 bases between. CDR3 coding DNA: TGTGCCAGTAGGCCTACGGGGGCGACATACAATGAGCAGTTCTTC. Translation gives CASRPTGATYNEQFF.

The gene calls are TRBV28 and TRBJ2-1; 10 bases line up with TRBD1. Trimming removed 5 bases from V and 3 bases from J; junction bases left unmatched: 4. This CDR3 comprises 15 residues. CDR1 MDHEN and CDR2 SYDVKM come from the germline V gene. CDR3 residues: CASSARDRGYNEQFF. CDR3 DNA sequence: TGTGCCAGCAGTGCACGGGACAGGGGCTACAATGAGCAGTTCTTC.